The clone carrying this T cell receptor beta chain is a singleton in its sample. This record belongs to a study of T cell responses to AZD1222 COVID-19 vaccine. Profiling relied on immunoSEQ multiplex PCR, and the TCRdb table lists in-frame clones only, not all of them. The data show some 150,000 clones, over 90% seen once. Trimming pared 0 bases from V and 0 bases from J, leaving 2 bases between. Germline CDR1 and CDR2: LGHDT and YNNKEL (reference sequence). CDR3 length: 13 amino acids. This TCR came from an adult in good health. The chain has TRBV3-1 (or the pseudogene TRBV3-2) and TRBJ1-1; D ambiguous. Sequences were derived from peripheral blood, sampled on day 0 of AZD1222 vaccination. The CDR3 region has the DNA TGTGCCAGCAGCCAAGAACTGAACACTGAAGCTTTCTTT. Protein product: CASSQELNTEAFF.